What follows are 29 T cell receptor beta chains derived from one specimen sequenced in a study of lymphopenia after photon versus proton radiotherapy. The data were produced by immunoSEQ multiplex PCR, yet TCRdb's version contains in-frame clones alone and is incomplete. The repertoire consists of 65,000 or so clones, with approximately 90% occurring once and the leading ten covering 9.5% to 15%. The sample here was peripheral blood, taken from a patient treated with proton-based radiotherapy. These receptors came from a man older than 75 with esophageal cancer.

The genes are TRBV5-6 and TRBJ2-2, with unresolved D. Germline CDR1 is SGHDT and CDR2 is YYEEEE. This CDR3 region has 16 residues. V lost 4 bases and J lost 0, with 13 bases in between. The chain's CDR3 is CASSPRTGANTGELFF. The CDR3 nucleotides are TGTGCCAGCAGCCCCCGGACGGGCGCGAACACCGGGGAGCTGTTTTTT.

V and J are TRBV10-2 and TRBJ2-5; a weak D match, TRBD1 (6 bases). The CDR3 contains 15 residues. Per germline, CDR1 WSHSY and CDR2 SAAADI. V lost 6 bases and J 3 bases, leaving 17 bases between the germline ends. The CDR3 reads CASSSTGSPKETQYF. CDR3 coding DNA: TGCGCCAGCAGCTCAACAGGGTCTCCGAAAGAGACCCAGTACTTC.

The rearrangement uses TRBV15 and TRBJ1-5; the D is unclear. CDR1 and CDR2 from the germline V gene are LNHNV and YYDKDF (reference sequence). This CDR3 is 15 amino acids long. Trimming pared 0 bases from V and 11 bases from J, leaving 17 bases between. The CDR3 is CATSRDLLGGEAQHF. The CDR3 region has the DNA TGTGCCACCAGCAGAGATTTATTAGGAGGAGAGGCCCAGCATTTT.

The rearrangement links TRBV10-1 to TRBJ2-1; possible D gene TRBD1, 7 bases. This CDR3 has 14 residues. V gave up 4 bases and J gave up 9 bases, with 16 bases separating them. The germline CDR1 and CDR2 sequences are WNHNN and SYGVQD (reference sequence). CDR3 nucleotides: TGCGCCAGCAGTGCTCGGCGGGACAGCGGTGAGCAGTTCTTC. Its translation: CASSARRDSGEQFF.

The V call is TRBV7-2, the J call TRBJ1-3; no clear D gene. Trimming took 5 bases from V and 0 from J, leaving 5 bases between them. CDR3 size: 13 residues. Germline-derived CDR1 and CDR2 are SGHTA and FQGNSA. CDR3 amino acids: CASSRDSGNTIYF. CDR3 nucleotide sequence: TGTGCCAGCAGCCGGGACTCTGGAAACACCATATATTTT.

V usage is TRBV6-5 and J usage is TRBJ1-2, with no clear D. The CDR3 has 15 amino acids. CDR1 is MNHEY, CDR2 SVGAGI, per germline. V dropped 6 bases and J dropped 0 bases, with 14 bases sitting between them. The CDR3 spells CASSPGPSPNYGYTF. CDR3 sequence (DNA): TGTGCCAGCAGCCCTGGGCCATCTCCTAACTATGGCTACACCTTC.

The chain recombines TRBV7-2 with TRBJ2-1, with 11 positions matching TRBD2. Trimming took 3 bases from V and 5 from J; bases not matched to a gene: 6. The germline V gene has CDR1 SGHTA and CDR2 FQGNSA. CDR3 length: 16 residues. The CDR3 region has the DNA TGTGCCAGCAGCTTGACTAGCGGGACTCTTAACAATGAGCAGTTCTTC. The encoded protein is CASSLTSGTLNNEQFF.

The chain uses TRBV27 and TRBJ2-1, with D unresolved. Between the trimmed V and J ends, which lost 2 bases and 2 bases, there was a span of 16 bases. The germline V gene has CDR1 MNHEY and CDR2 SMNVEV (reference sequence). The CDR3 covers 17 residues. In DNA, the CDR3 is TGTGCCAGCAGTTTACCCCCTACTCGACTGCCCTACAATGAGCAGTTCTTC. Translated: CASSLPPTRLPYNEQFF.

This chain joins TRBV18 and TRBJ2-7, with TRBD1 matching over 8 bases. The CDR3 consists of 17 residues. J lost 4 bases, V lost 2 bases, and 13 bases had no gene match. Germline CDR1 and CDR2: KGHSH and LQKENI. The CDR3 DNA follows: TGTGCCAGCTCACCAGATAGGCCCGGACAGGGAAGGTACGAGCAGTACTTC. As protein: CASSPDRPGQGRYEQYF.

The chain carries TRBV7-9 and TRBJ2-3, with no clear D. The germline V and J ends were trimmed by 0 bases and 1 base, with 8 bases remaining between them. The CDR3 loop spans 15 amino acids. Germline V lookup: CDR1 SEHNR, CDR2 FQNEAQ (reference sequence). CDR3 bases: TGTGCCAGCAGCTTAGCGCTGGTCCGCACAGATACGCAGTATTTT. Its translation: CASSLALVRTDTQYF.

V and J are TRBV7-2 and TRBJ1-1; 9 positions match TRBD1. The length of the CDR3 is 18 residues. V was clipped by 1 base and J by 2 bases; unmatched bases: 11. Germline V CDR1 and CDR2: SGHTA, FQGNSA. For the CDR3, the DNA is TGTGCCAGCAGCTTAGGCCCGGGACAGGGCAGGGGAAACACTGAAGCTTTCTTT. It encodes CASSLGPGQGRGNTEAFF.

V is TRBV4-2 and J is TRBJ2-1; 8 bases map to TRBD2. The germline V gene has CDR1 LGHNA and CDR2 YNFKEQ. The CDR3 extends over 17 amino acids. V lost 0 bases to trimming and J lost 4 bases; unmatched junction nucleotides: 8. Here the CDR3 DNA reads TGTGCCAGCAGCCAAGACCCAGCGAGCGGGGGTTACAATGAGCAGTTCTTC. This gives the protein CASSQDPASGGYNEQFF.

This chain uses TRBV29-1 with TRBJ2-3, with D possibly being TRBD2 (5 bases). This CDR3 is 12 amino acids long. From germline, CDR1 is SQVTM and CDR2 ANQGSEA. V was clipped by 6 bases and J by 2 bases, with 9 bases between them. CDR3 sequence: CSVRTFTDTQYF. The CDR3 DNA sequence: TGCAGCGTCCGGACTTTCACAGATACGCAGTATTTT.

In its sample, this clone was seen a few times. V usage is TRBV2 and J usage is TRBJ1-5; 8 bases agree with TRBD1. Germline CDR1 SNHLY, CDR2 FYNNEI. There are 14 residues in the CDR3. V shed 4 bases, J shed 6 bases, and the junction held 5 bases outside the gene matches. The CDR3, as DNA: TGTGCCAGCAGTGGGCAGGGGGCGGTTCAGCCCCAGCATTTT. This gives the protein CASSGQGAVQPQHF.

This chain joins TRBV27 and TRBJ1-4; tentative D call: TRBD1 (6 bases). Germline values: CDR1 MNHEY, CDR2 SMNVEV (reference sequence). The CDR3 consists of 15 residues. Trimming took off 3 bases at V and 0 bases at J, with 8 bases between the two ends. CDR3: CASSFNRATNEKLFF. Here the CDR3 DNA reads TGTGCCAGCAGTTTCAACAGGGCAACTAATGAAAAACTGTTTTTT. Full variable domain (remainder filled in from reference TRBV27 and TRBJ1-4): EAQVTQNPRYLITVTGKKLTVTCSQNMNHEYMSWYRQDPGLGLRQIYYSMNVEVTDKGDVPEGYKVSRKEKRNFPLILESPSPNQTSLYFCASSFNRATNEKLFFGSGTQLSVL.

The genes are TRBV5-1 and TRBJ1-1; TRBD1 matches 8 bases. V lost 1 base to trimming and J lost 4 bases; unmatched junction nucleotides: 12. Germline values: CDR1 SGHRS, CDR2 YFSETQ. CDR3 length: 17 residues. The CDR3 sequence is CASSLRPPGQVSTEAFF. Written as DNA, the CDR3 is TGCGCCAGCAGCTTGAGGCCCCCGGGACAGGTATCCACTGAAGCTTTCTTT. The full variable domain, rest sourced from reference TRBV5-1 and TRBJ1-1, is KAGVTQTPRYLIKTRGQQVTLSCSPISGHRSVSWYQQTPGQGLQFLFEYFSETQRNKGNFPGRFSGRQFSNSRSEMNVSTLELGDSALYLCASSLRPPGQVSTEAFFGQGTRLTVV.

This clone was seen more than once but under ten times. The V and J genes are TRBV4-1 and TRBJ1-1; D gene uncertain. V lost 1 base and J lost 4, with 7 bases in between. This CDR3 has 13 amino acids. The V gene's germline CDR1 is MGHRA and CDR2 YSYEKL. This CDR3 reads CASSQVGGTEAFF. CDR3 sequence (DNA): TGCGCCAGCAGCCAAGTAGGAGGCACTGAAGCTTTCTTT.

CDR3 sequence: CASSLQVGVQPQHF. The CDR3 DNA follows: TGTGCCAGCAGCTTGCAAGTTGGGGTTCAGCCCCAGCATTTT. This chain connects TRBV5-5 to TRBJ1-5; no definite D call. The CDR3 has 14 amino acids. The V gene's germline CDR1 is SGHKS and CDR2 YYEKEE (reference sequence). Trimming cost V 1 base and J 6 bases, with 11 bases left between them.

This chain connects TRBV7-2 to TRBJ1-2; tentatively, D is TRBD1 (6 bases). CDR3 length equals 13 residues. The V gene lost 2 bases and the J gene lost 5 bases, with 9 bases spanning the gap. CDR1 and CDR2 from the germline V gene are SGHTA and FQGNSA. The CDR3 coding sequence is TGTGCCAGCAGCTTATCAGGGGAGTATGGCTACACCTTC. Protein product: CASSLSGEYGYTF.

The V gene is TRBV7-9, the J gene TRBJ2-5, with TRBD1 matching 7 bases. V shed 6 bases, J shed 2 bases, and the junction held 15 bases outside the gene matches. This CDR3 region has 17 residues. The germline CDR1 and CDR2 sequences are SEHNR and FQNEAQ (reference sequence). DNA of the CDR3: TGTGCCAGCAGACCTAAACGGGACAGTTTTTTTCAAGAGACCCAGTACTTC. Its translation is CASRPKRDSFFQETQYF.

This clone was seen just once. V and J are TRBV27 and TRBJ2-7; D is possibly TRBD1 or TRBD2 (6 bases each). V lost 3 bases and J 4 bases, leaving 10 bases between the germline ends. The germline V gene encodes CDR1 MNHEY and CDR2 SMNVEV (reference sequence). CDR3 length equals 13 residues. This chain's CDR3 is CASSFGGGYEQYF. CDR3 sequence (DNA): TGTGCCAGCAGTTTCGGGGGCGGGTACGAGCAGTACTTC.

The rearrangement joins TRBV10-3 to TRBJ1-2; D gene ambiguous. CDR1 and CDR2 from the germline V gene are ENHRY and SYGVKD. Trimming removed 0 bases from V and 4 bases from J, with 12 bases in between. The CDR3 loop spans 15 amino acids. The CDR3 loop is CAISESSTGGYGYTF. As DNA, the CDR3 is TGTGCCATCAGTGAGTCGAGTACGGGTGGCTATGGCTACACCTTC.

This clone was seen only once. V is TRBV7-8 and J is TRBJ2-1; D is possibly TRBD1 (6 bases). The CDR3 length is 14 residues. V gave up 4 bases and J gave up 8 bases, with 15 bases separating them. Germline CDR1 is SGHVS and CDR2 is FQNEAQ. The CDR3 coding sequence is TGTGCCAGCAGCTCAAAGAGGGGGTTCGATGAGCAGTTCTTC. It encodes CASSSKRGFDEQFF.

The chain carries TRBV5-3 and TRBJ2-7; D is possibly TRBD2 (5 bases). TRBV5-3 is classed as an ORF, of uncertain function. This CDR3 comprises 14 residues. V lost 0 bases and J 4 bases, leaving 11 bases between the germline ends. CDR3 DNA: TGTGCCAGAAGCTTGGTTGCGGGTTTGTACGAGCAGTACTTC. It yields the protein CARSLVAGLYEQYF.

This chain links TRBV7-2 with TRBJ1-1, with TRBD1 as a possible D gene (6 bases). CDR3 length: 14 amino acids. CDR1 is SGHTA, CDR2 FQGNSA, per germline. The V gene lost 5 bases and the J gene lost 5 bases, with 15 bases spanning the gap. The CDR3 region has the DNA TGTGCCAGCAGCAGTAACAGGGTCAATACTGAAGCTTTCTTT. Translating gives CASSSNRVNTEAFF.

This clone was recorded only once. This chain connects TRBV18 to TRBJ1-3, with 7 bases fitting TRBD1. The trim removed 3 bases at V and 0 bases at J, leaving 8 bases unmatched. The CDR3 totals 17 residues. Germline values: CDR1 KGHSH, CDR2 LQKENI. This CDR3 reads CASSPQGDTISGNTIYF. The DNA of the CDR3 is TGTGCCAGCTCACCCCAGGGGGACACCATCTCTGGAAACACCATATATTTT.

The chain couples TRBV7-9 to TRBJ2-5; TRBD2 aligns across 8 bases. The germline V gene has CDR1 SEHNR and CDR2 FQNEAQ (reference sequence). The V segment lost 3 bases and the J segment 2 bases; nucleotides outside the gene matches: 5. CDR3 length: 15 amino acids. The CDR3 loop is CASSFGGLEQETQYF. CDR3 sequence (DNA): TGTGCCAGCAGCTTTGGGGGACTAGAACAAGAGACCCAGTACTTC.

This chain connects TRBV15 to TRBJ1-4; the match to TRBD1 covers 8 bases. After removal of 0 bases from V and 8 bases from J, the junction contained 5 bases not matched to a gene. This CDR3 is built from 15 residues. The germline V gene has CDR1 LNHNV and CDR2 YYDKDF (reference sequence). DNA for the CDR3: TGTGCCACCAGCAGAGATCTACAGGGGGGCGAAAAACTGTTTTTT. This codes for CATSRDLQGGEKLFF.

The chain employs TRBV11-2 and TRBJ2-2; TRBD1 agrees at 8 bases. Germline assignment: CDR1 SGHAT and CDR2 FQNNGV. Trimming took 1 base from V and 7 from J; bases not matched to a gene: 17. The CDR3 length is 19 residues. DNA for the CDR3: TGTGCCAGCAGCTTAGTGCTGGGATCCGGACAGGGTGGATACGGGGAGCTGTTTTTT. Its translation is CASSLVLGSGQGGYGELFF. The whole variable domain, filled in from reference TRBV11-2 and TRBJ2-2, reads EAGVAQSPRYKIIEKRQSVAFWCNPISGHATLYWYQQILGQGPKLLIQFQNNGVVDDSQLPKDRFSAERLKGVDSTLKIQPAKLEDSAVYLCASSLVLGSGQGGYGELFFGEGSRLTVL.